The TCR beta chain described here comes from a study of T cells in women clearing cervical HPV infection. CDR1 and CDR2 (germline): SNHLY, FYNNEI. Trimming pared 6 bases from V and 0 bases from J, leaving 9 bases between. This CDR3 contains 14 residues. Comment on this clone: The read halts 3 residues ahead of the CDR3 end, with the missing end drawn from the germline J gene.

TCRdb's table, derived via immunoSEQ multiplex PCR, lists solely in-frame clones and lacks some. The listing contains more than 25,000 clones. The chain links TRBV2 to TRBJ1-5, with a tentative D call TRBD1 (5 bases). This receptor was identified in a woman between 18 and 70 years old with a cervical HPV16 infection that either progressed to CIN3+ or cleared (not recorded which). Source material: blood buffy coat. The CDR3 bases that were read are TGTGCCAGCAGACAGGATTTTAGCAATCAGCCC. Protein sequence: CASRQDFSNQP. The complete CDR3 protein is CASRQDFSNQPQHF.